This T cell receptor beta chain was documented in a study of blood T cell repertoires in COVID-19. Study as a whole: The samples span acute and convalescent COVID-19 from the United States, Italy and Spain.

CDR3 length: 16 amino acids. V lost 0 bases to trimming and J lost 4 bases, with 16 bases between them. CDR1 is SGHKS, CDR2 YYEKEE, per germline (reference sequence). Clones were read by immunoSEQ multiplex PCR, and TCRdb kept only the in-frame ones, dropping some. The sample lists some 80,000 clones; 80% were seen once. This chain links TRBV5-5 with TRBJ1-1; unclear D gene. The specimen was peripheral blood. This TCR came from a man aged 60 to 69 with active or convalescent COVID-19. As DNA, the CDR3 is TGTGCCAGCAGCTTGGCGGTCCGAATTTCGGTCACTGAAGCTTTCTTT. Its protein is CASSLAVRISVTEAFF.